One sample yielded the 28 T cell receptor beta chains listed below, sequenced in a study of T-cell memory formation after mild COVID-19 (dated by TCRdb to about 2021). The receptor library was made with 5' RACE. Instrument used: Illumina NovaSeq 6000. TCRdb reworked the public reads: Q25 trimming with fastp, MiXCR clone assembly, productive beta chains retained. All rows with the same CDR3 protein become a single entry with the most common DNA and genes. The table for this sample lists about 360,000 distinct CDR3 sequences; approximately 15% of them were counted only once. Less than 25% of the sample is taken by the ten largest. The sample comprised PBMCs or a T cell subset sorted from them (not recorded which). These receptors were obtained from a young man who had mild COVID-19 (a few samples of this study predate the infection). The sample titles of this study are shuffled in the database, so cell type and time point are left out; the donor was told from shared clones.

In its sample, this clonotype was seen many times. This rearrangement joins TRBV5-1 to TRBJ2-5, with a weak D call TRBD2 (6 bases). The V end was cut by 7 bases, the J end by 2 bases, with 12 bases between. This CDR3 is built from 13 residues. Germline CDR1 is SGHRS and CDR2 is YFSETQ. The CDR3 sequence is CASRKGLQETQYF. The CDR3 nucleotides read TGCGCCAGCCGTAAAGGACTACAAGAGACCCAGTACTTC.

This clonotype was detected only a few times. This chain joins TRBV5-1 and TRBJ1-6; TRBD1 aligns across 8 bases. V was clipped by 4 bases and J by 8 bases; unmatched bases: 5. CDR1 is SGHRS, CDR2 YFSETQ, per germline. The CDR3 length is 14 residues. The CDR3 coding sequence is TGCGCCAGCAGCATACAGGGACAGGATTCACCCCTCCACTTT. Translating it yields CASSIQGQDSPLHF.

V is TRBV9 and J is TRBJ2-3; perhaps D is TRBD1 or TRBD2 (6 bases each). This CDR3 region has 15 residues. V lost 6 bases, J lost 4 bases, and 18 bases lay in between. Germline V lookup: CDR1 SGDLS, CDR2 YYNGEE. The CDR3 DNA reads TGTGCCAGCAATCGTCGGGGGACAATATCAGATACGCAGTATTTT. It encodes CASNRRGTISDTQYF.

This chain uses TRBV4-1 with TRBJ2-7; D gene unclear. Germline loops: CDR1 MGHRA, CDR2 YSYEKL. The CDR3 is 15 residues long. Trimming removed 4 bases at V and 0 bases at J, with 13 bases between. This CDR3 reads CASSPHPGPSYEQYV. CDR3 sequence (DNA): TGCGCCAGCAGCCCCCACCCTGGACCCTCCTACGAGCAGTACGTC.

The table lists this clonotype with a few counts. J is TRBJ2-1 and V is TRBV7-3, with D perhaps given as TRBD1 or TRBD2 (5 bases each). Germline V gives CDR1 SGHTA, CDR2 FQGTGA. This CDR3 spans 15 amino acids. V lost 5 bases and J 8 bases, leaving 19 bases between the germline ends. CDR3 DNA: TGTGCCAGCAGCACACCCGGGACGGCAGGCGATGAGCAGTTCTTC. Protein product: CASSTPGTAGDEQFF.

For the CDR3, the DNA is TGTGCCAGTAGCCAGGGGGAGAGCGAGCAGTACTTC. It is translated as CASSQGESEQYF. The rearrangement joins TRBV19 to TRBJ2-7; 7 positions agree with TRBD1. The CDR3 consists of 12 residues. The germline gives CDR1 LNHDA, CDR2 SQIVND (reference sequence). The J segment lost 6 bases and the V segment lost 6 bases, leaving 5 bases of the junction unmatched.

This chain links TRBV6-5 with TRBJ1-1, with 7 bases that match TRBD1. After removal of 0 bases from V and 4 bases from J, the junction contained 17 bases not matched to a gene. The length of the CDR3 is 19 residues. Germline lookup yields CDR1 MNHEY and CDR2 SVGAGI. CDR3 coding DNA: TGTGCCAGCAGTTACTCGCCTAGAAATATCCCCACAGGGGCCACTGAAGCTTTCTTT. Protein: CASSYSPRNIPTGATEAFF.

In this sample, this clonotype turned up a few times. This chain joins TRBV18 and TRBJ1-1; a weak D match, TRBD1 (5 bases). V was clipped by 3 bases and J by 0 bases, with 8 bases between them. The CDR3 covers 14 residues. CDR1 is KGHSH and CDR2 is LQKENI in the germline V gene. DNA of the CDR3: TGTGCCAGCTCACCGGGGGAGTTGAACACTGAAGCTTTCTTT. It is translated as CASSPGELNTEAFF.

J is TRBJ2-2 and V is TRBV20-1; no reliable D call. The CDR3 runs to 12 residues. V dropped 1 base and J dropped 2 bases, with 2 bases sitting between them. From germline, CDR1 is DFQATT and CDR2 SNEGSKA (reference sequence). CDR3 sequence (DNA): TGCAGTGCTAGAGCTAACACCGGGGAGCTGTTTTTT. Its translation is CSARANTGELFF.

This clonotype appeared a few times. The CDR3 protein is CSASGGPSYNEQFF. The CDR3 coding sequence is TGCAGTGCTAGCGGGGGGCCCTCCTACAATGAGCAGTTCTTC. The V gene is TRBV20-1, the J gene TRBJ2-1, with D possibly TRBD2 on 7 matching bases. The V and J ends lost 3 bases and 0 bases respectively, with 9 bases between them. The CDR3 spans 14 residues. Germline assignment: CDR1 DFQATT and CDR2 SNEGSKA (reference sequence).

The table lists this clonotype with many counts. The chain recombines TRBV7-2 with TRBJ1-4, with TRBD1 matching 7 bases. The V segment lost 6 bases and the J segment 8 bases; nucleotides outside the gene matches: 9. This CDR3 is 14 amino acids long. The germline CDR1 and CDR2 sequences are SGHTA and FQGNSA. CDR3: CASSYRGLDEKLFF. CDR3 nucleotide sequence: TGTGCCAGCAGTTACAGGGGTTTGGACGAAAAACTGTTTTTT.

This clonotype was seen at least ten times. The chain couples TRBV7-2 to TRBJ1-5, with a possible D match to TRBD1 (5 bases). V was shortened by 5 bases and J by 1 base, with 6 bases between the two germline ends. Per the germline V gene, CDR1 is SGHTA and CDR2 is FQGNSA. The CDR3 has 13 residues. CDR3 loop: CASSRQSNQPQHF. CDR3 in DNA: TGTGCCAGCAGCCGACAGAGCAATCAGCCCCAGCATTTT.

This chain links TRBV7-9 with TRBJ2-2; a possible D gene is TRBD1 (5 bases). Trimming stripped 5 bases from V and 6 bases from J, with 13 bases between. CDR3 size: 14 residues. Germline V gene data show CDR1 as SEHNR and CDR2 as FQNEAQ (reference sequence). The CDR3 loop is CASSARQSPGELFF. CDR3 nucleotide sequence: TGTGCCAGCAGCGCTCGACAGAGCCCCGGGGAGCTGTTTTTT.

The chain links TRBV12-3 or TRBV12-4 to TRBJ2-1; 13 bases line up with TRBD2. The V gene end was trimmed by 6 bases and the J gene end by 6 bases; junction bases not matched to a gene: 5. This CDR3 is built from 15 residues. In DNA, the CDR3 is TGTGCCAGCAGCTTCGGGACTAGCGGGGTCAATGAGCAGTTCTTC. Residues: CASSFGTSGVNEQFF.

Ten or more counts support this clonotype. The V and J genes are TRBV5-1 and TRBJ2-7, with D possibly matching TRBD2 (6 bases). CDR3 length equals 14 residues. CDR1 is SGHRS, CDR2 YFSETQ, per germline. V was trimmed by 4 bases and J by 6 bases, leaving 17 bases between them. CDR3 amino acids: CASSPDSLGGEQYF. Here the CDR3 DNA reads TGCGCCAGCAGCCCGGACTCCCTCGGGGGCGAGCAGTACTTC.

This clonotype was counted ten times or more. V and J are TRBV24-1 and TRBJ2-3; no reliable D call. Germline lookup yields CDR1 KGHDR and CDR2 SFDVKD. The CDR3 runs 13 residues. V was shortened by 3 bases and J by 2 bases, with 5 bases between the two germline ends. CDR3 nucleotides: TGTGCCACCAGTGATGCGAACACAGATACGCAGTATTTT. Translated: CATSDANTDTQYF.

This chain links TRBV7-2 with TRBJ2-1; 16 nucleotides align to TRBD2. CDR1 and CDR2 (germline): SGHTA, FQGNSA. Losses at the gene ends were 11 bases for V and 9 bases for J; bases not matched to a gene: 7. The CDR3 has 14 residues. Here the CDR3 reads CACGTSGGAIEQFF. CDR3 nucleotide sequence: TGTGCCTGCGGGACTAGCGGGGGGGCCATTGAGCAGTTCTTC.

This clonotype was detected only a few times. The chain has TRBV6-2 or TRBV6-3 and TRBJ2-2; D unclear. The V and J ends lost 7 bases and 5 bases respectively, with 8 bases between them. Germline V gene data show CDR1 as MNHEY and CDR2 as SVGEGT. The CDR3 has 12 amino acids. CDR3 loop: CASIEGTGELFF. CDR3 nucleotides: TGTGCCAGCATCGAAGGAACCGGGGAGCTGTTTTTT.

The chain has TRBV10-3 and TRBJ1-1; D remains unclear. Germline V gene data show CDR1 as ENHRY and CDR2 as SYGVKD. With 5 bases removed from V and 8 bases from J, the gap between germline ends came to 9 bases. CDR3 size: 11 residues. The CDR3 DNA follows: TGTGCCATCAGTAATTCGCGGGAAGCTTTCTTT. Translation: CAISNSREAFF.

The genes are TRBV5-1 and TRBJ2-2; D gene unclear. The germline V gene has CDR1 SGHRS and CDR2 YFSETQ. The V end lost 0 bases, the J end lost 6 bases, and 15 bases lay between the germline ends. The CDR3 loop spans 16 amino acids. CDR3 nucleotide sequence: TGCGCCAGCAGCTTGGGGATAGTCTACGGCTCCGGGGAGCTGTTTTTT. This codes for CASSLGIVYGSGELFF.

This clonotype occurred once. V and J are TRBV7-9 and TRBJ2-2, with 9 bases lining up with TRBD2. From germline, CDR1 is SEHNR and CDR2 FQNEAQ (reference sequence). V was clipped by 3 bases and J by 0 bases; unmatched bases: 5. CDR3 size: 17 residues. The CDR3, as DNA: TGTGCCAGCAGCTTCCACCTAGCGGGGACGAACACCGGGGAGCTGTTTTTT. This sequence encodes CASSFHLAGTNTGELFF. Using reference TRBV7-9 and TRBJ2-2 for the parts outside the CDR3, the full variable domain is DTGVSQNPRHKITKRGQNVTFRCDPISEHNRLYWYRQTLGQGPEFLTYFQNEAQLEKSRLLSDRFSAERPKGSFSTLEIQRTEQGDSAMYLCASSFHLAGTNTGELFFGEGSRLTVL.

The chain carries TRBV9 and TRBJ2-5; tentatively, D is TRBD1 (7 bases). V was clipped by 1 base and J by 5 bases, with 15 bases between them. Germline values: CDR1 SGDLS, CDR2 YYNGEE. This CDR3 has 15 amino acids. CDR3 in amino acids: CASSVQGGARETQYF. In DNA, the CDR3 is TGTGCCAGCAGCGTACAGGGGGGTGCCCGGGAGACCCAGTACTTC. The full variable domain, completed using reference TRBV9 and TRBJ2-5, is DSGVTQTPKHLITATGQRVTLRCSPRSGDLSVYWYQQSLDQGLQFLIQYYNGEERAKGNILERFSAQQFPDLHSELNLSSLELGDSALYFCASSVQGGARETQYFGPGTRLLVL.

This clonotype was counted between two and nine times. V is TRBV5-1 and J is TRBJ1-3; D is unresolved. Between the trimmed V and J ends, which lost 5 bases and 0 bases, there was a span of 9 bases. The CDR3 length is 14 residues. The germline CDR1 and CDR2 sequences are SGHRS and YFSETQ. In DNA, the CDR3 is TGCGCCAGCAGGGGTCCGATCTCTGGAAACACCATATATTTT. It encodes CASRGPISGNTIYF.

In its sample, this clonotype was seen many times. The chain carries TRBV12-3 or TRBV12-4 and TRBJ1-6; unclear D gene. The CDR3 spans 13 residues. V lost 2 bases and J 7 bases, leaving 6 bases between the germline ends. CDR3 coding DNA: TGTGCCAGCAGTTTATCCGGGAATTCACCCCTCCACTTT. Translation: CASSLSGNSPLHF.

This clonotype turned up a few times. This chain connects TRBV7-2 to TRBJ1-4; D unclear. Germline CDR1 reads SGHTA; CDR2 reads FQGNSA. V lost 2 bases and J 7 bases, leaving 17 bases between the germline ends. The CDR3 contains 16 residues. The CDR3 here is CASSLRGWGVGEKLFF. The CDR3 DNA follows: TGTGCCAGCAGCTTACGTGGTTGGGGAGTCGGTGAAAAACTGTTTTTT.

This chain links TRBV2 with TRBJ2-1; TRBD2 is a possible D gene (5 bases). The length of the CDR3 is 14 residues. Trimming removed 6 bases from V and 2 bases from J, with 11 bases in between. Germline loops: CDR1 SNHLY, CDR2 FYNNEI. CDR3 nucleotide sequence: TGTGCCAGCAGCGGCAGCGGCCCCTACAATGAGCAGTTCTTC. Residues: CASSGSGPYNEQFF.

This clonotype was picked up a small number of times. J is TRBJ2-3 and V is TRBV4-2; D may be TRBD1 or TRBD2 (6 bases each). This CDR3 spans 18 amino acids. V was clipped by 1 base and J by 2 bases, with 19 bases between them. CDR1 LGHNA and CDR2 YNFKEQ come from the germline V gene. CDR3 amino acids: CASSQGVVPGALTDTQYF. CDR3 coding DNA: TGTGCCAGCAGCCAAGGGGTAGTGCCGGGGGCCCTCACAGATACGCAGTATTTT.

This clonotype was seen more than once but under ten times. This chain uses TRBV7-9 with TRBJ2-3, with TRBD2 matching over 8 bases. CDR1 and CDR2 from the germline V gene are SEHNR and FQNEAQ (reference sequence). The V gene end was trimmed by 1 base and the J gene end by 3 bases; junction bases not matched to a gene: 6. This CDR3 comprises 16 residues. The CDR3 loop is CASSLVGSGATDTQYF. The CDR3 DNA is TGTGCCAGCAGCTTAGTGGGTAGCGGGGCAACAGATACGCAGTATTTT. Based on the CDR3 plus reference TRBV7-9 and TRBJ2-3, the full variable domain is DTGVSQNPRHKITKRGQNVTFRCDPISEHNRLYWYRQTLGQGPEFLTYFQNEAQLEKSRLLSDRFSAERPKGSFSTLEIQRTEQGDSAMYLCASSLVGSGATDTQYFGPGTRLTVL.